The following is a T cell receptor beta chain sequence with its context. This clonotype is deemed medium-sized (0.01 to 0.1%). It has no known antigen specificity. No much larger clonotype is one base removed from it; base qualities were not supplied. Sequences DFQATT (CDR1) and SNEGSKA (CDR2) are obtained from the germline V gene (reference sequence). The CDR3 sequence holds 14 residues, the cysteine and phenylalanine included. This entry keeps only the CDR3 DNA: 42 bases, framed from base 1. V ends up 2 bases short and J 2 bases short, with an unmatched junction base count of 3. These data come from a study of response to subunit inactivated influenza vaccine (dated by TCRdb to 2016 to 2019). With regard to the full study: The study used deep quantitative T cell receptor repertoire profiling to track responses to a trivalent subunit inactivated influenza vaccine.

Library method: RT-PCR. Sequenced on an Illumina HiSeq 2500. Clones were called with MiXCR by TCRdb after fastp trimmed the public reads at Q25, and only in-frame beta chains were retained. Rows are combined by CDR3 protein, so each entry shows the most common genes and DNA. Recorded for this sample are about 180,000 distinct CDR3 sequences; around 9% of them occurred a single time. 11% of the sample lies in the top ten. Results and caveats for the whole study, not just this receptor: The authors proposed that each seasonal influenza vaccination may bring in only a limited number of new T cells.

The specimen was non-naive T cells sorted from PBMCs, collected on the day of vaccination. The cell subset or site label corresponds to: memory T cell fraction. The V and J genes are TRBV20-1 and TRBJ2-3; 8 middle bases align to TRBD1. The TCR was taken from a man aged 50 to 60 who received an inactivated influenza vaccine. Donor details come from another sample of the same person, matched by shared clones. The CDR3 amino acid sequence is: CSARRTGITDTQYF. The bases read TGCAGTGCTAGAAGGACAGGGATCACAGATACGCAGTATTTT.